The rows below give T cell receptor beta chains drawn from one sample of a study of blood T cell repertoires in COVID-19. Some clones are missing from TCRdb's copy, which holds only in-frame ones; the method was immunoSEQ multiplex PCR. Of 130,000 or so clones in the sample, 60% to 85% are singletons; the top ten hold 16%. The specimen sequenced was peripheral blood. These receptors were taken from a middle-aged man with acute or convalescent COVID-19. The CDR3 runs from the conserved cysteine through the conserved F or W. The order of the fields is J gene, D gene, V gene, clone size, CDR3 protein, CDR3 DNA. A D gene is named only where the DNA matches it firmly. Clone size is shown for a subset of rows, as once, few, many or a class of expanded clone.

J: TRBJ1-1; D: .; V: TRBV7-9; size: .; CDR3: CASSLEQGNTEAFF; DNA: TGTGCCAGCAGCTTAGAACAGGGGAACACTGAAGCTTTCTTT
J: TRBJ2-2; D: .; V: TRBV4-2; size: few; CDR3: CASSLRTTTGELFF; DNA: TGTGCCAGCAGCCTAAGGACAACCACCGGGGAGCTGTTTTTT
J: TRBJ2-1; D: .; V: TRBV18; size: .; CDR3: CASSPPTQESGNEQFF; DNA: TGTGCCAGCTCACCACCGACCCAAGAATCAGGCAATGAGCAGTTCTTC
J: TRBJ1-3; D: .; V: TRBV5-8; size: .; CDR3: CASSLVPTGPGNTIYF; DNA: TGTGCCAGCAGCTTGGTCCCTACAGGGCCCGGAAACACCATATATTTT
J: TRBJ1-2; D: .; V: TRBV19; size: few; CDR3: CASRNRDYGYTF; DNA: TGTGCCAGTAGGAACAGGGACTATGGCTACACCTTC
J: TRBJ1-1; D: .; V: TRBV29-1; size: few; CDR3: CSAGIAVNTEAFF; DNA: TGCAGCGCCGGCATCGCGGTGAACACTGAAGCTTTCTTT
J: TRBJ2-4; D: .; V: TRBV18; size: .; CDR3: CASSPQQGVQNIQYF; DNA: TGTGCCAGCTCACCACAACAAGGGGTCCAAAACATTCAGTACTTC
J: TRBJ1-2; D: .; V: TRBV27; size: .; CDR3: CASSPYAGQHNYGYTF; DNA: TGTGCCAGCAGTCCCTATGCAGGACAGCACAACTATGGCTACACCTTC
J: TRBJ2-3; D: .; V: TRBV5-6; size: .; CDR3: CASSFSLAPSTDTQYF; DNA: TGTGCCAGCAGCTTTTCGCTAGCGCCGAGCACAGATACGCAGTATTTT
J: TRBJ1-3; D: TRBD1; V: TRBV6-1; size: .; CDR3: CASSELITGTVISGNTIYF; DNA: TGTGCCAGCAGTGAACTGATAACCGGGACAGTGATCTCTGGAAACACCATATATTTT
J: TRBJ2-7; D: .; V: TRBV7-9; size: .; CDR3: CASSQDYEQYF; DNA: TGTGCCAGCAGCCAGGATTACGAGCAGTACTTC
J: TRBJ1-1; D: .; V: TRBV6-2/TRBV6-3; size: .; CDR3: CASSYQGLGEAFF; DNA: TGTGCCAGCAGTTACCAGGGTTTGGGTGAAGCTTTCTTT
J: TRBJ1-2; D: .; V: TRBV6-5; size: once; CDR3: CASRLQGINYGYTF; DNA: TGTGCCAGCAGATTACAGGGAATTAACTATGGCTACACCTTC
J: TRBJ1-2; D: .; V: TRBV6-1; size: .; CDR3: CASSELFGGRDGYTF; DNA: TGTGCCAGCAGTGAACTTTTCGGGGGGCGCGATGGCTACACCTTC
J: TRBJ1-4; D: .; V: TRBV11-2; size: once; CDR3: CASSPQGFGSGEKLFF; DNA: TGTGCCAGCAGCCCCCAGGGTTTCGGATCGGGTGAAAAACTGTTTTTT
J: TRBJ1-2; D: TRBD1; V: TRBV24-1; size: .; CDR3: CATSDGTGGIYGYTF; DNA: TGTGCCACCAGTGATGGGACAGGGGGTATCTATGGCTACACCTTC
J: TRBJ2-5; D: TRBD2; V: TRBV11-2; size: .; CDR3: CASSHYRGGETQYF; DNA: TGTGCCAGCAGCCACTACCGGGGGGGGGAGACCCAGTACTTC
J: TRBJ2-1; D: .; V: TRBV5-6; size: .; CDR3: CASSSADSNEQFF; DNA: TGTGCCAGCAGCTCCGCGGACAGCAATGAGCAGTTCTTC
J: TRBJ1-6; D: .; V: TRBV6-5; size: .; CDR3: CASTGGAVTNSPLHF; DNA: TGTGCCAGCACCGGGGGGGCGGTAACCAATTCACCCCTCCACTTT
J: TRBJ1-1; D: .; V: TRBV6-5; size: .; CDR3: CASSNTRRVSTEAFF; DNA: TGTGCCAGCAGTAATACGCGGCGTGTGAGCACTGAAGCTTTCTTT
J: TRBJ1-2; D: .; V: TRBV11-2; size: .; CDR3: CASSPGLNYGYTF; DNA: TGTGCCAGCAGCCCGGGACTAAACTATGGCTACACCTTC
J: TRBJ1-2; D: TRBD1; V: TRBV30; size: .; CDR3: CAYRRGTGARYGYTF; DNA: TGTGCCTACCGTCGAGGGACAGGGGCTCGCTATGGCTACACCTTC
J: TRBJ1-2; D: TRBD1; V: TRBV29-1; size: .; CDR3: CSVETGGSGGYTF; DNA: TGCAGCGTTGAGACAGGGGGCTCGGGTGGCTACACCTTC
J: TRBJ2-1; D: TRBD1; V: TRBV5-1; size: once; CDR3: CASSPDRVGNEQFF; DNA: TGCGCCAGCAGCCCAGACAGGGTGGGCAATGAGCAGTTCTTC
J: TRBJ1-1; D: TRBD1; V: TRBV30; size: .; CDR3: CAWSVGYRGAQAFF; DNA: TGTGCCTGGAGTGTGGGGTACAGGGGCGCCCAAGCTTTCTTT
J: TRBJ1-6; D: .; V: TRBV7-8; size: once; CDR3: CASSSGSYNSPLHF; DNA: TGTGCCAGCAGCTCCGGGTCGTATAATTCACCCCTCCACTTT
J: TRBJ2-1; D: TRBD2; V: TRBV29-1; size: few; CDR3: CSGASGGAGEQFF; DNA: TGCAGCGGGGCTAGCGGGGGGGCAGGTGAGCAGTTCTTC
J: TRBJ1-2; D: .; V: TRBV12-5; size: .; CDR3: CASGLGLGLWNGYTF; DNA: TGTGCTAGTGGTTTGGGCTTAGGACTTTGGAATGGCTACACCTTC
J: TRBJ2-2; D: .; V: TRBV7-7; size: .; CDR3: CASRQDTGELFF; DNA: TGTGCCAGCAGACAGGACACCGGGGAGCTGTTTTTT
J: TRBJ1-2; D: .; V: TRBV6-5; size: .; CDR3: CASSSPQVFNYGYTF; DNA: TGTGCCAGCAGTTCTCCACAGGTCTTCAACTATGGCTACACCTTC
J: TRBJ2-2; D: .; V: TRBV6-5; size: .; CDR3: CASSYSPGLQSGELFF; DNA: TGTGCCAGCAGTTACTCCCCCGGACTCCAATCGGGGGAGCTGTTTTTT
J: TRBJ1-5; D: .; V: TRBV30; size: few; CDR3: CAWSQEGQPQHF; DNA: TGTGCCTGGAGTCAGGAAGGTCAGCCCCAGCATTTT
J: TRBJ1-1; D: TRBD1; V: TRBV9; size: .; CDR3: CASSATGGENTEAFF; DNA: TGTGCCAGCAGCGCAACAGGGGGCGAGAACACTGAAGCTTTCTTT
J: TRBJ1-1; D: .; V: TRBV12-3/TRBV12-4; size: .; CDR3: CASSLIGDTEAFF; DNA: TGTGCCAGCAGTTTAATCGGGGACACTGAAGCTTTCTTT
J: TRBJ2-1; D: TRBD2; V: TRBV3-1/TRBV3-2; size: .; CDR3: CASSPSGGHNEQFF; DNA: TGTGCCAGCAGCCCTAGCGGGGGCCACAATGAGCAGTTCTTC
J: TRBJ1-1; D: .; V: TRBV7-6; size: few; CDR3: CASSLGEGTEAFF; DNA: TGTGCCAGCAGCTTAGGTGAGGGCACTGAAGCTTTCTTT
J: TRBJ2-3; D: .; V: TRBV19; size: .; CDR3: CAASSQGVFADTQYF; DNA: TGTGCCGCCTCCTCACAGGGTGTTTTTGCAGATACGCAGTATTTT
J: TRBJ1-2; D: .; V: TRBV5-1; size: .; CDR3: CASSLAEDGYTF; DNA: TGCGCCAGCAGCTTGGCCGAGGATGGCTACACCTTC
J: TRBJ2-1; D: .; V: TRBV12-3/TRBV12-4; size: .; CDR3: CASSVTGYNEQFF; DNA: TGTGCCAGCAGCGTCACAGGGTACAATGAGCAGTTCTTC
J: TRBJ2-5; D: TRBD1; V: TRBV28; size: once; CDR3: CASSLEQGARETQYF; DNA: TGTGCCAGCAGTTTAGAACAGGGGGCTCGGGAGACCCAGTACTTC
J: TRBJ2-1; D: TRBD2; V: TRBV4-2; size: few; CDR3: CASSQEGSGGLDNEQFF; DNA: TGTGCCAGCAGCCAAGAGGGGAGCGGGGGGCTAGACAATGAGCAGTTCTTC
J: TRBJ1-4; D: .; V: TRBV15; size: .; CDR3: CATSNRPDEKLFF; DNA: TGTGCCACCAGCAACAGACCCGATGAAAAACTGTTTTTT
J: TRBJ2-3; D: .; V: TRBV6-1; size: .; CDR3: CASSDWISTGPNTQYF; DNA: TGTGCCAGCAGTGATTGGATATCTACAGGACCAAATACGCAGTATTTT
J: TRBJ2-2; D: .; V: TRBV19; size: .; CDR3: CASTPNWAGVGTGELFF; DNA: TGTGCCAGTACCCCCAACTGGGCAGGGGTGGGTACCGGGGAGCTGTTTTTT